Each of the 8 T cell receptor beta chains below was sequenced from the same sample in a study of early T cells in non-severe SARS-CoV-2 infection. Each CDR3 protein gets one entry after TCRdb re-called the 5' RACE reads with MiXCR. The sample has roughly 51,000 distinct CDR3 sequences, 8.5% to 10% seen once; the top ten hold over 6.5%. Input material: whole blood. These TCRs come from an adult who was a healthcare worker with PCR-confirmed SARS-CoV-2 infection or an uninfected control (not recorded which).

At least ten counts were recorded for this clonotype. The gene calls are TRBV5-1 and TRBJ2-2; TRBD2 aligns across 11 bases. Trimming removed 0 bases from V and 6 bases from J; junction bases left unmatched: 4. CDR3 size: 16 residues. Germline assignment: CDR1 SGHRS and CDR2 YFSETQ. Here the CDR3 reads CASSLAGTSGPGELFF. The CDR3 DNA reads TGCGCCAGCAGCTTGGCAGGGACTAGCGGTCCCGGGGAGCTGTTTTTT.

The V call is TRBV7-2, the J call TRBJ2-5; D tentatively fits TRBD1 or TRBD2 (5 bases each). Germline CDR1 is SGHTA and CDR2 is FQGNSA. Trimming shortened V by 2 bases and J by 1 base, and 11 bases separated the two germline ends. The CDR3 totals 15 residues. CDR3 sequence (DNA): TGTGCCAGCAGCTTAAGTGGGGGTCTCCAAGAGACCCAGTACTTC. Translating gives CASSLSGGLQETQYF.

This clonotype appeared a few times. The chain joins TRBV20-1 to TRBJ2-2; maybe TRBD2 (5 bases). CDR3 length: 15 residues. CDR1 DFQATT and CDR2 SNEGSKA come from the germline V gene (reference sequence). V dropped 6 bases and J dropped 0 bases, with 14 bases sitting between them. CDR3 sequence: CSAPHGRANTGELFF. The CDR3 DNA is TGCAGTGCCCCTCATGGGCGGGCGAACACCGGGGAGCTGTTTTTT.

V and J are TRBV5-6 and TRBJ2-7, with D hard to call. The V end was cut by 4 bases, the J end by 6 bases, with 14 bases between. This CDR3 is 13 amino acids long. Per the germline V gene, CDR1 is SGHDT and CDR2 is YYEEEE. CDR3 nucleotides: TGTGCCAGCAGCATTGGAAGTGACGGCGAGCAGTACTTC. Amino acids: CASSIGSDGEQYF.

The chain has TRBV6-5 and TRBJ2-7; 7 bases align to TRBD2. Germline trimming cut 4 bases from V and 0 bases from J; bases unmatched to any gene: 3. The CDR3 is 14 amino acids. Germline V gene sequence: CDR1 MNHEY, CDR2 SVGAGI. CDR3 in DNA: TGTGCCAGCAGTTTCGGGGGGAACTCCTACGAGCAGTACTTC. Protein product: CASSFGGNSYEQYF.

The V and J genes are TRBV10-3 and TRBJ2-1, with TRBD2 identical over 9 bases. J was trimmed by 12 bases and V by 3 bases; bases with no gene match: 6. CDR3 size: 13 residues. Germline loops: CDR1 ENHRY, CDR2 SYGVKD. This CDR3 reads CAISEPREGAQFF. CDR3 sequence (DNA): TGTGCCATCAGTGAACCGCGGGAGGGAGCGCAGTTCTTC.

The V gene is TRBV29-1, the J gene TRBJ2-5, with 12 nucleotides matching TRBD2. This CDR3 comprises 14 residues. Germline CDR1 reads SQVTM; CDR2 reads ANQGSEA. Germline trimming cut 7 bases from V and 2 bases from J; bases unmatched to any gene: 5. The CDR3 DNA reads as TGCAGCGCTGCTAGCGGGAGGGCTCAAGAGACCCAGTACTTC. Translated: CSAASGRAQETQYF. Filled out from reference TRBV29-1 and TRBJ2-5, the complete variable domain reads SAVISQKPSRDICQRGTSLTIQCQVDSQVTMMFWYRQQPGQSLTLIATANQGSEATYESGFVIDKFPISRPNLTFSTLTVSNMSPEDSSIYLCSAASGRAQETQYFGPGTRLLVL.

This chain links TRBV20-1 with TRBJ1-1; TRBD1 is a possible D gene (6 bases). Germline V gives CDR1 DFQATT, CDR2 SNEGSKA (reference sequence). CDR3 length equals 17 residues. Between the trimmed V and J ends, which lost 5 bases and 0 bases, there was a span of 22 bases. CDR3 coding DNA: TGCAGTGCTGCGGACCTTCGGGGGGGCGGGGTGAACACTGAAGCTTTCTTT. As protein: CSAADLRGGGVNTEAFF.